The 27 T cell receptor beta chains below come from one sample, sequenced in a study of blood T cell repertoires in COVID-19 (TCRdb year 2020). Library creation used the immunoSEQ multiplex PCR assay. TCRdb took this table from immuneACCESS and kept in-frame rearrangements with V and J called. Such tables lack part of the clones; where checked against another copy, unresolved V genes explain under half of the gap, and the rest is unexplained. This sample has 150,000 to 170,000 clones in its table, and 70% to 85% of those were observed once. Together, the top ten hold 0.63% of the sample. Sequenced: peripheral blood. All receptors come from a man aged 55-75 years with COVID-19, enrolled during active disease.

The sample holds a few counts of this clone. V gene TRBV27 combines with J gene TRBJ2-1; 7 bases map to TRBD1. J was trimmed by 15 bases and V by 3 bases; bases with no gene match: 8. The CDR3 length is 12 residues. Germline V gives CDR1 MNHEY, CDR2 SMNVEV (reference sequence). CDR3 residues: CASSFGATGLFF. DNA of the CDR3: TGTGCCAGCAGTTTTGGGGCGACAGGGCTGTTCTTC.

V gene TRBV6-5 combines with J gene TRBJ1-1; D is unresolved. Trimming took off 6 bases at V and 0 bases at J, with 5 bases between the two ends. The length of the CDR3 is 12 residues. The germline gives CDR1 MNHEY, CDR2 SVGAGI. CDR3 sequence: CASRHMNTEAFF. CDR3 DNA sequence: TGTGCCAGCAGGCACATGAACACTGAAGCTTTCTTT.

This clone was counted between two and nine times. This rearrangement joins TRBV6-2 or TRBV6-3 to TRBJ1-5; D is unclear. The V end lost 1 base, the J end lost 7 bases, and 8 bases lay between the germline ends. The CDR3 consists of 13 residues. Germline V gives CDR1 MNHEY, CDR2 SVGEGT. This CDR3 reads CASSYFNGQPQHF. The CDR3, as DNA: TGTGCCAGCAGTTACTTTAACGGGCAGCCCCAGCATTTT.

The genes are TRBV5-1 and TRBJ2-3; 7 bases map to TRBD2. The germline gives CDR1 SGHRS, CDR2 YFSETQ. V was pared by 4 bases and J by 2 bases, with 7 bases of the junction left unmatched. The CDR3 extends over 15 amino acids. CDR3 protein: CASSLLLADTDTQYF. The DNA for the CDR3 is TGCGCCAGCAGCCTACTGCTAGCGGACACAGATACGCAGTATTTT.

The V gene is TRBV5-6, the J gene TRBJ2-2; D is unclear. Looked up from germline, CDR1 is SGHDT and CDR2 is YYEEEE. This CDR3 comprises 17 residues. Between the trimmed V and J ends, which lost 3 bases and 6 bases, there was a span of 21 bases. The CDR3 DNA sequence: TGTGCCAGCAGCTCGTTCGGCGGCCCCCTGATGGCCGGGGAGCTGTTTTTT. It translates to CASSSFGGPLMAGELFF.

Only one count was recorded for this clone. The chain links TRBV29-1 to TRBJ1-3; D is uncertain. The CDR3 has 16 residues. The germline V gene has CDR1 SQVTM and CDR2 ANQGSEA. Trimming pared 3 bases from V and 0 bases from J, leaving 15 bases between. The CDR3 protein is CSVDSLQPDSGNTIYF. The CDR3 DNA reads as TGCAGCGTTGATTCGCTACAGCCAGACTCTGGAAACACCATATATTTT.

This clone has a handful of counts. Other DNA variants within this sample encode the same CDR3. The chain recombines TRBV18 with TRBJ1-5, with D possibly matching TRBD1 (5 bases). V was trimmed by 3 bases and J by 3 bases, leaving 9 bases between them. This CDR3 has 14 amino acids. The germline V gene has CDR1 KGHSH and CDR2 LQKENI. This CDR3 reads CASSPGQNNQPQHF. DNA of the CDR3: TGTGCCAGCTCACCGGGGCAGAACAATCAGCCCCAGCATTTT.

The chain carries TRBV6-6 and TRBJ2-1, with D perhaps matching TRBD1 (6 bases). This CDR3 is 15 amino acids long. CDR1 and CDR2 from the germline V gene are MNHNY and SVGAGI (reference sequence). Trimming cost V 0 bases and J 1 base, with 7 bases left between them. For the CDR3, the DNA is TGTGCCAGCAGTTACTCCAGGGGATCCTACAATGAGCAGTTCTTC. It codes for CASSYSRGSYNEQFF.

For this clone: At the DNA level, this CDR3 is encoded by other sequences in the same sample as well. This chain connects TRBV11-2 to TRBJ2-7; D is undetermined. The CDR3 spans 13 residues. The germline V gene encodes CDR1 SGHAT and CDR2 FQNNGV. V was cut by 2 bases and J by 10 bases, with 15 bases left in between. The CDR3 bases are TGTGCCAGCAGCTTAATAGGCAGCGCGAAACAGTACTTC. As protein: CASSLIGSAKQYF.

This clone was seen more than once but under ten times. This chain joins TRBV19 and TRBJ1-2; 7 bases fit TRBD1. V gave up 8 bases and J gave up 4 bases; unmatched junction bases: 10. The CDR3 spans 14 residues. Germline values: CDR1 LNHDA, CDR2 SQIVND (reference sequence). The DNA for the CDR3 is TGTGCCAGTCACTCCCAAGACAGGGTCTATGGCTACACCTTC. It codes for CASHSQDRVYGYTF. The whole variable domain, filled in from reference TRBV19 and TRBJ1-2, reads DGGITQSPKYLFRKEGQNVTLSCEQNLNHDAMYWYRQDPGQGLRLIYYSQIVNDFQKGDIAEGYSVSREKKESFPLTVTSAQKNPTAFYLCASHSQDRVYGYTFGSGTRLTVV.

The chain recombines TRBV7-6 with TRBJ2-2; D unresolved. The CDR3 is 13 amino acids. Germline CDR1 SGHVS, CDR2 FNYEAQ. V gave up 5 bases and J gave up 6 bases, with 10 bases separating them. The CDR3 protein is CASSPGYPGELFF. The CDR3, as DNA: TGTGCCAGCAGCCCAGGTTATCCCGGGGAGCTGTTTTTT.

The CDR3 is CASSQGQGLSNQPQHF. CDR3 nucleotide sequence: TGTGCCAGCAGCCAAGGACAGGGCCTGAGCAATCAGCCCCAGCATTTT. This rearrangement joins TRBV5-8 to TRBJ1-5; 8 nucleotides line up with TRBD1. The V gene's germline CDR1 is SGHTS and CDR2 YDEGEE. The CDR3 has 16 amino acids. V trimming: 4 bases; J trimming: 1 base; junction bases outside the gene matches: 7.

V and J are TRBV6-5 and TRBJ1-1; D might be TRBD1 (5 bases). Trimming pared 7 bases from V and 8 bases from J, leaving 20 bases between. This CDR3 is 14 amino acids long. Germline CDR1 is MNHEY and CDR2 is SVGAGI. CDR3: CASIDAGGGVEAFF. The CDR3 nucleotides are TGTGCCAGCATCGACGCGGGGGGAGGTGTGGAAGCTTTCTTT.

In its sample, this clone was seen a few times. V is TRBV7-9 and J is TRBJ2-7; 8 bases are a match to TRBD1. Per the germline V gene, CDR1 is SEHNR and CDR2 is FQNEAQ (reference sequence). The V and J ends lost 10 bases and 0 bases, in that order; junction bases with no gene match: 8. CDR3 length: 14 amino acids. The CDR3, as DNA: TGTGCCACTATACGACAGGGGAGCTCCTACGAGCAGTACTTC. Its translation: CATIRQGSSYEQYF.

The V and J genes are TRBV7-9 and TRBJ1-2; D is unresolved. Trimming left V 1 base short and J 6 bases short, with 12 bases between. The CDR3 spans 14 residues. Germline values: CDR1 SEHNR, CDR2 FQNEAQ (reference sequence). The CDR3 DNA is TGTGCCAGCAGCTTAGGGACGGGGTCGGATGGCTACACCTTC. This sequence encodes CASSLGTGSDGYTF.

The gene calls are TRBV29-1 and TRBJ1-5, with 11 nucleotides matching TRBD1. CDR1 and CDR2 (germline): SQVTM, ANQGSEA. The CDR3 is 15 amino acids. Losses at the gene ends were 0 bases for V and 9 bases for J; bases not matched to a gene: 7. For the CDR3, the DNA is TGCAGCGTTGAAGAAACCGGGACAGGGGGAGGGCCCCAGCATTTT. It encodes CSVEETGTGGGPQHF. Filled out from reference TRBV29-1 and TRBJ1-5, the complete variable domain reads SAVISQKPSRDICQRGTSLTIQCQVDSQVTMMFWYRQQPGQSLTLIATANQGSEATYESGFVIDKFPISRPNLTFSTLTVSNMSPEDSSIYLCSVEETGTGGGPQHFGDGTRLSIL.

This chain uses TRBV27 with TRBJ1-4; 9 nucleotides agree with TRBD1. Germline V gene data show CDR1 as MNHEY and CDR2 as SMNVEV (reference sequence). The trim removed 4 bases at V and 8 bases at J, leaving 8 bases unmatched. The CDR3 has 15 amino acids. The CDR3 DNA reads as TGTGCCAGCAGTTCCCTCGGGACAGGGCTAGAAAAACTGTTTTTT. Protein product: CASSSLGTGLEKLFF.

This chain links TRBV9 with TRBJ2-7; maybe TRBD2 (6 bases). This CDR3 is 14 amino acids long. V was clipped by 1 base and J by 6 bases, with 14 bases between them. Germline V gives CDR1 SGDLS, CDR2 YYNGEE. CDR3 coding DNA: TGTGCCAGCAGCGTAAGCCCGAGGGAGGCCGAGCAGTACTTC. This translates into CASSVSPREAEQYF. Full variable domain (rest looked up from reference TRBV9 and TRBJ2-7): DSGVTQTPKHLITATGQRVTLRCSPRSGDLSVYWYQQSLDQGLQFLIQYYNGEERAKGNILERFSAQQFPDLHSELNLSSLELGDSALYFCASSVSPREAEQYFGPGTRLTVT.

The chain carries TRBV6-5 and TRBJ1-2; D is uncertain. The CDR3 runs to 15 residues. Trimming stripped 6 bases from V and 11 bases from J, with 25 bases between. The germline V gene encodes CDR1 MNHEY and CDR2 SVGAGI. In nucleotides, the CDR3 is TGTGCCAGCAGCCTCAGCGGCCCCCTTAGTCTGAGTTACACCTTC. This encodes CASSLSGPLSLSYTF.

This clone was seen just once. The chain combines TRBV11-2 with TRBJ1-5, with D possibly TRBD1 on 6 matching bases. The CDR3 covers 15 residues. The V gene's germline CDR1 is SGHAT and CDR2 FQNNGV. V lost 0 bases and J lost 6, with 12 bases in between. The CDR3 DNA follows: TGTGCCAGCAGCTTAGATCTGGGGGCCGGTCAGCCCCAGCATTTT. It encodes CASSLDLGAGQPQHF.

This clone has just a few counts. The chain links TRBV18 to TRBJ2-7; 12 bases match TRBD1. Germline V gives CDR1 KGHSH, CDR2 LQKENI. CDR3 length equals 17 residues. J gave up 7 bases and V 1 base, and 11 bases lay outside the gene matches. In DNA, the CDR3 is TGTGCCAGCTCACCACAGAGACCGGGACAGGGGGCCCCTGAGCAGTACTTC. Translated, it gives CASSPQRPGQGAPEQYF.

This chain links TRBV6-5 with TRBJ1-1; the D is unclear. With 5 bases removed from V and 1 base from J, the gap between germline ends came to 11 bases. The CDR3 runs to 14 residues. Germline values: CDR1 MNHEY, CDR2 SVGAGI. The CDR3 is CASSTPHKNTEAFF. The CDR3 bases are TGTGCCAGCAGTACCCCCCACAAGAACACTGAAGCTTTCTTT.

For the CDR3, the DNA is TGTGCCAGCAGACCCCCCGCAGGGGCTAACTATGGCTACACCTTC. Translating it yields CASRPPAGANYGYTF. The chain carries TRBV27 and TRBJ1-2, with D maybe TRBD1 (6 bases). Germline CDR1 MNHEY, CDR2 SMNVEV (reference sequence). The CDR3 is made up of 15 amino acids. The V end was cut by 6 bases, the J end by 0 bases, with 14 bases between.

This clone was seen just once. The rearrangement links TRBV9 to TRBJ2-4; D is unclear. Between the trimmed V and J ends, which lost 0 bases and 5 bases, there was a span of 6 bases. In germline, CDR1 is SGDLS, CDR2 YYNGEE. The CDR3 is 13 amino acids. The CDR3 region is CASSVAGENIQYF. In DNA form, the CDR3 reads TGTGCCAGCAGCGTAGCTGGAGAAAACATTCAGTACTTC.

CDR3 nucleotide sequence: TGTGCCAGCAGCTTCAGCGGGGCCACAGATACGCAGTATTTT. Translation gives CASSFSGATDTQYF. The chain is built from TRBV7-2 and TRBJ2-3, with TRBD2 matching over 7 bases. This CDR3 is 14 amino acids long. Germline loops: CDR1 SGHTA, CDR2 FQGNSA. V was clipped by 3 bases and J by 2 bases; unmatched bases: 2.

The gene calls are TRBV15 and TRBJ2-1, with 8 bases aligning to TRBD2. V shed 0 bases and J 9 bases; nucleotides not matched to a gene: 7. The CDR3 has 15 residues. Germline assignment: CDR1 LNHNV and CDR2 YYDKDF (reference sequence). CDR3 sequence reads: CATSREGLERGEQFF. The CDR3 DNA reads as TGTGCCACCAGCAGAGAGGGACTAGAACGGGGTGAGCAGTTCTTC.

The chain couples TRBV19 to TRBJ1-5; D is unresolved. The germline V gene has CDR1 LNHDA and CDR2 SQIVND (reference sequence). There are 16 residues in the CDR3. Trimming pared 1 base from V and 3 bases from J, leaving 13 bases between. The CDR3 here is CASSIVGVRDNQPQHF. Written as DNA, the CDR3 is TGTGCCAGTAGTATAGTTGGGGTGAGGGACAATCAGCCCCAGCATTTT.